These 25 T cell receptor beta chains were sequenced from one sample in a study of cytomegalovirus exposure and HLA in healthy donors. This PCR relied on a set of 60 Vbeta primers and 13 Jbeta primers. Libraries were prepared by immunoSEQ multiplex PCR; TCRdb keeps only in-frame clonotypes and omits some of them. The data contain around 97,000 clones, around 85% of them seen just once; the ten biggest clones take up 4.5% to 6.5%. Material: PBMCs. These receptors originate from a man in his forties in good health and CMV-seropositive.

This chain links TRBV27 with TRBJ2-2, with TRBD2 matching over 8 bases. In germline, CDR1 is MNHEY, CDR2 SMNVEV (reference sequence). The J segment lost 3 bases and the V segment lost 6 bases, leaving 3 bases of the junction unmatched. CDR3 length: 14 residues. The CDR3 here is CASSRLAHTGELFF. CDR3 DNA: TGTGCCAGCAGCCGACTAGCGCACACCGGGGAGCTGTTTTTT.

A few counts support this clone. V usage is TRBV6-1 and J usage is TRBJ2-7; TRBD1 agrees at 7 bases. Germline V gene data show CDR1 as MNHNS and CDR2 as SASEGT. The CDR3 has 15 residues. V was pared by 4 bases and J by 3 bases, with 9 bases of the junction left unmatched. In DNA, the CDR3 is TGTGCCAGCAGTGGGACACCGGACAGGAACTACGAGCAGTACTTC. Translated: CASSGTPDRNYEQYF.

The chain uses TRBV5-4 and TRBJ2-1; possibly TRBD1 for D (6 bases). Trimming shortened V by 0 bases and J by 7 bases, and 11 bases separated the two germline ends. The CDR3 extends over 14 amino acids. The germline CDR1 and CDR2 sequences are SGHNT and YYREEE (reference sequence). The CDR3 coding sequence is TGTGCCAGCAGCTTGGAGGTGACAGGAAATGAGCAGTTCTTC. The encoded protein is CASSLEVTGNEQFF.

V usage is TRBV30 and J usage is TRBJ2-1; 8 nucleotides line up with TRBD1. V trimming: 3 bases; J trimming: 7 bases; junction bases outside the gene matches: 14. Germline lookup yields CDR1 GTSNPN and CDR2 SVGIG (reference sequence). The CDR3 runs to 16 residues. CDR3 nucleotides: TGTGCCTGGAGCCCCCCGGCCAGGGGGCATCGTAATGAGCAGTTCTTC. This encodes CAWSPPARGHRNEQFF.

This clone was seen a single time. The chain links TRBV2 to TRBJ2-1; 7 nucleotides line up with TRBD1. V was pared by 7 bases and J by 7 bases, with 4 bases of the junction left unmatched. Per germline, CDR1 SNHLY and CDR2 FYNNEI. The CDR3 contains 12 residues. This CDR3 reads CASNEGANEQFF. As DNA, the CDR3 is TGTGCCAGCAACGAGGGGGCGAATGAGCAGTTCTTC.

This clone came up once. The chain recombines TRBV6-1 with TRBJ1-5; D might be TRBD1 (5 bases). Between the trimmed V and J ends, which lost 1 base and 5 bases, there was a span of 9 bases. The CDR3 has 14 amino acids. Germline V CDR1 and CDR2: MNHNS, SASEGT. This chain's CDR3 is CASSEGPGHQPQHF. In nucleotides, the CDR3 is TGTGCCAGCAGTGAAGGGCCAGGGCATCAGCCCCAGCATTTT.

This sequence joins TRBV6-5 and TRBJ1-6; D is uncertain. The CDR3 totals 13 residues. Germline values: CDR1 MNHEY, CDR2 SVGAGI. V was pared by 8 bases and J by 7 bases, with 12 bases between. The CDR3: CASCPGSNSPLHF. CDR3 DNA: TGTGCCAGCTGTCCGGGTTCCAATTCACCCCTCCACTTT.

This sequence joins TRBV5-4 and TRBJ2-3; maybe TRBD2 (5 bases). Per germline, CDR1 SGHNT and CDR2 YYREEE (reference sequence). This CDR3 is built from 14 residues. The V gene lost 4 bases and the J gene lost 4 bases, with 13 bases spanning the gap. The CDR3 region has the DNA TGTGCCAGCAGCGAGCTAAATAGCGCAGATACGCAGTATTTT. This codes for CASSELNSADTQYF. Together with reference TRBV5-4 and TRBJ2-3, the CDR3 gives the full variable domain: ETGVTQSPTHLIKTRGQQVTLRCSSQSGHNTVSWYQQALGQGPQFIFQYYREEENGRGNFPPRFSGLQFPNYSSELNVNALELDDSALYLCASSELNSADTQYFGPGTRLTVL.

The V call is TRBV19, the J call TRBJ2-7, with a possible D match to TRBD2 (6 bases). V gave up 5 bases and J gave up 2 bases, with 13 bases separating them. The germline V gene encodes CDR1 LNHDA and CDR2 SQIVND (reference sequence). The CDR3 is 14 amino acids. Here the CDR3 reads CASSLARGTYEQYF. CDR3 sequence (DNA): TGTGCCAGTAGTCTCGCTCGGGGGACCTACGAGCAGTACTTC.

The rearrangement uses TRBV5-5 and TRBJ1-1; 9 bases are shared with TRBD1. Losses at the gene ends were 2 bases for V and 0 bases for J; bases not matched to a gene: 5. From germline, CDR1 is SGHKS and CDR2 YYEKEE (reference sequence). This CDR3 contains 16 residues. The CDR3 region is CASSFQQGALNTEAFF. The CDR3, as DNA: TGTGCCAGCAGCTTCCAACAGGGGGCTTTGAACACTGAAGCTTTCTTT.

This sequence joins TRBV5-8 and TRBJ2-2; D may be TRBD2 (6 bases). This CDR3 contains 15 residues. Trimming pared 0 bases from V and 4 bases from J, leaving 10 bases between. Germline loops: CDR1 SGHTS, CDR2 YDEGEE. In DNA form, the CDR3 reads TGTGCCAGCAGCTTGGTCGCGCGGGGCACCGGGGAGCTGTTTTTT. Its protein product is CASSLVARGTGELFF. Looking up the rest from reference TRBV5-8 and TRBJ2-2 gives the full variable domain: EAGVTQSPTHLIKTRGQQATLRCSPISGHTSVYWYQQALGLGLQFLLWYDEGEERNRGNFPPRFSGRQFPNYSSELNVNALELEDSALYLCASSLVARGTGELFFGEGSRLTVL.

The chain uses TRBV7-2 and TRBJ2-3; 12 nucleotides line up with TRBD2. Unmatched junction bases numbered 7, after V lost 5 bases and J lost 4 bases. Germline CDR1 SGHTA, CDR2 FQGNSA. The CDR3 spans 16 residues. CDR3 coding DNA: TGTGCCAGCAGCCAACGGACTAGCGGGACGTCAGATACGCAGTATTTT. Residues: CASSQRTSGTSDTQYF.

The J gene is TRBJ2-4, the V gene TRBV5-3, with TRBD1 matching over 7 bases. TRBV5-3 is an ORF, with its function uncertain. The CDR3 spans 21 residues. Trimming took 4 bases from V and 0 from J; bases not matched to a gene: 22. The CDR3 region is CARSKPLTGQKNSLAKNIQYF. The CDR3 DNA is TGTGCCAGAAGCAAACCACTAACGGGACAGAAGAATTCCCTAGCCAAAAACATTCAGTACTTC.

The rearrangement uses TRBV6-4 and TRBJ1-5; D call uncertain. V lost 2 bases, J lost 5 bases, and 22 bases lay in between. The CDR3 contains 18 residues. Germline-derived CDR1 and CDR2 are MRHNA and SNTAGT. The CDR3 region has the DNA TGTGCCAGCAGTGACAAGGTGGGGTACGGGGAGGGAGATCAGCCCCAGCATTTT. Encoded protein: CASSDKVGYGEGDQPQHF.

V usage is TRBV6-6 and J usage is TRBJ2-1, with D uncertain. V was clipped by 3 bases and J by 3 bases, with 9 bases between them. The CDR3 totals 14 residues. Per germline, CDR1 MNHNY and CDR2 SVGAGI (reference sequence). The CDR3 spells CASSYGTNYNEQFF. CDR3 DNA: TGTGCCAGCAGTTATGGCACGAACTACAATGAGCAGTTCTTC.

The V and J genes are TRBV5-1 and TRBJ2-7; 7 bases agree with TRBD2. The CDR3 covers 14 residues. The V gene's germline CDR1 is SGHRS and CDR2 YFSETQ. V lost 6 bases to trimming and J lost 5 bases; unmatched junction nucleotides: 11. This CDR3 is CASIGGGSGDEQYF. For the CDR3, the DNA is TGCGCCAGCATTGGTGGCGGGAGTGGCGACGAGCAGTACTTC.

The chain recombines TRBV7-2 with TRBJ2-7; D may be TRBD1 (6 bases). V lost 5 bases, J lost 2 bases, and 13 bases lay in between. This CDR3 comprises 14 residues. CDR1 and CDR2 from the germline V gene are SGHTA and FQGNSA. The CDR3 reads CASSRGTSTYEQYF. The CDR3 nucleotides read TGTGCCAGCAGCCGTGGGACATCTACCTACGAGCAGTACTTC.

This clone was counted a few times. This chain uses TRBV19 with TRBJ2-5; 9 bases line up with TRBD2. Trimming at V came to 5 bases and at J to 5 bases, leaving 12 bases not matched to a gene. CDR1 LNHDA and CDR2 SQIVND come from the germline V gene (reference sequence). The CDR3 length is 16 residues. CDR3 coding DNA: TGTGCCAGTAGTTTGCGGGAGGGCCCGAGGGCGGAGACCCAGTACTTC. This sequence encodes CASSLREGPRAETQYF.

The chain uses TRBV2 and TRBJ1-5, with D perhaps matching TRBD1 (5 bases). The CDR3 extends over 16 amino acids. V dropped 7 bases and J dropped 1 base, with 17 bases sitting between them. In germline, CDR1 is SNHLY, CDR2 FYNNEI. DNA for the CDR3: TGTGCCAGCACCCTTAGGGGTATTTGGAGCAATCAGCCCCAGCATTTT. This sequence encodes CASTLRGIWSNQPQHF.

This clone was counted once. This chain links TRBV30 with TRBJ2-7; the D gene is possibly TRBD1 (5 bases). CDR1 is GTSNPN, CDR2 SVGIG, per germline (reference sequence). Trimming left V 3 bases short and J 2 bases short, with 14 bases between. There are 14 residues in the CDR3. CDR3 sequence: CAWRGQGRAYEQYF. In DNA form, the CDR3 reads TGTGCCTGGAGGGGGCAGGGTCGCGCCTACGAGCAGTACTTC.

The V and J genes are TRBV27 and TRBJ1-4; D ambiguous. V lost 6 bases, J lost 0 bases, and 5 bases lay in between. Germline CDR1 MNHEY, CDR2 SMNVEV (reference sequence). The CDR3 covers 13 residues. The CDR3 is CASRGATNEKLFF. In nucleotides, the CDR3 is TGTGCCAGCAGGGGAGCAACTAATGAAAAACTGTTTTTT. Using reference TRBV27 and TRBJ1-4 for the parts outside the CDR3, the full variable domain is EAQVTQNPRYLITVTGKKLTVTCSQNMNHEYMSWYRQDPGLGLRQIYYSMNVEVTDKGDVPEGYKVSRKEKRNFPLILESPSPNQTSLYFCASRGATNEKLFFGSGTQLSVL.

This clone was seen once. This chain uses TRBV13 with TRBJ2-1; possibly TRBD1 for D (6 bases). CDR3 length: 15 amino acids. The germline gives CDR1 PRHDT, CDR2 FYEKMQ (reference sequence). Trimming removed 5 bases at V and 9 bases at J, with 20 bases between. CDR3 residues: CASSLNLPGEREQFF. DNA for the CDR3: TGTGCCAGCAGCCTAAACTTACCAGGGGAGCGTGAGCAGTTCTTC.

The gene calls are TRBV2 and TRBJ1-5; 9 bases map to TRBD1. V lost 5 bases and J lost 6; bases outside the gene matches: 8. CDR3 size: 15 residues. From germline, CDR1 is SNHLY and CDR2 FYNNEI. This CDR3 reads CASSSQGAKVQPQHF. The CDR3, as DNA: TGTGCCAGCAGTTCACAGGGGGCGAAGGTTCAGCCCCAGCATTTT.

The chain couples TRBV4-2 to TRBJ2-2; TRBD2 agrees at 8 bases. The CDR3 is made up of 17 amino acids. The junction had 7 bases not matched to a gene; V was cut back by 3 bases and J by 1 base. Germline loops: CDR1 LGHNA, CDR2 YNFKEQ. The CDR3 DNA follows: TGTGCCAGCAGCCAGGGGGGGGGACTAGTGAACACCGGGGAGCTGTTTTTT. Protein sequence: CASSQGGGLVNTGELFF.

The chain links TRBV5-4 to TRBJ2-5, with 9 positions matching TRBD2. This CDR3 region has 17 residues. V dropped 0 bases and J dropped 1; count of bases not matched to a gene: 7. Germline V gene sequence: CDR1 SGHNT, CDR2 YYREEE (reference sequence). The CDR3 region has the DNA TGTGCCAGCAGCTTGGTCGCGCTAGCGGGGCGCCAAGAGACCCAGTACTTC. Encoded protein: CASSLVALAGRQETQYF.